This TCR beta chain is drawn from a study of technical replicates of blood from a handful of donors. With 0 bases removed from V and 7 bases from J, the gap between germline ends came to 12 bases. The V gene's germline CDR1 is SQVTM and CDR2 ANQGSEA. This CDR3 is 13 amino acids long. Only in-frame clones appear in the TCRdb table, and some are missing; sequencing was by immunoSEQ multiplex PCR. Counted here are about 64,000 clones, about 86% occurring once; the ten biggest clones make up 5% to 5.5%. This clone was seen more than once but under ten times. The gene calls are TRBV29-1 and TRBJ1-2; D call uncertain. Material: PBMCs. The TCR sequence derives from a human donor in good health. Some clones in this sample may be carry-over from other donors' samples. The CDR3 sequence: CSVEDFGLGGYTF. The CDR3 nucleotides read TGCAGCGTTGAAGATTTCGGGTTGGGTGGCTACACCTTC.